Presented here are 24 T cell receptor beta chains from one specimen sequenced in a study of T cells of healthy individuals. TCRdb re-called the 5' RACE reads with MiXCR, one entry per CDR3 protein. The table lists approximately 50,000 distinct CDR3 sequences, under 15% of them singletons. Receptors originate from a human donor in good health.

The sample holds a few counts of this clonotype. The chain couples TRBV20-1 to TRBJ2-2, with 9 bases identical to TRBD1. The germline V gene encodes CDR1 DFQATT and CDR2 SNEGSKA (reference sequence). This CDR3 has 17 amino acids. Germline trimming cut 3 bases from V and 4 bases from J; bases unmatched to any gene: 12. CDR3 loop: CSARVDRGERGTGELFF. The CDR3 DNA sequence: TGCAGTGCTAGGGTGGACAGGGGAGAGCGGGGCACCGGGGAGCTGTTTTTT.

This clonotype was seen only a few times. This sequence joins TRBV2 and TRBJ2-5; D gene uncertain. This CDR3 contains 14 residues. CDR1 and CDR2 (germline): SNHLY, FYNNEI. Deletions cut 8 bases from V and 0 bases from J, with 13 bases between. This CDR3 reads CASLSRSDQETQYF. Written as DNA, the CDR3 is TGTGCCAGCTTGAGCAGGAGCGACCAAGAGACCCAGTACTTC.

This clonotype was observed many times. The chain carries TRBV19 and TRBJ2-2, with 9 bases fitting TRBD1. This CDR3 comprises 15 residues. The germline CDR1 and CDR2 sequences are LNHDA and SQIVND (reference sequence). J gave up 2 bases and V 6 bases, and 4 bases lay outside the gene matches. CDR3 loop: CASSRDRDNTGELFF. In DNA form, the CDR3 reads TGTGCCAGTAGCAGGGACAGGGACAACACCGGGGAGCTGTTTTTT.

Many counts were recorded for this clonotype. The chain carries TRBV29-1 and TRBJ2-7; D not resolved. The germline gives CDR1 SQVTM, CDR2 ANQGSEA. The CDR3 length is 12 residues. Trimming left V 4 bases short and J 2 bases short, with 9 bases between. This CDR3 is CSVGLTAYEQYF. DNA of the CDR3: TGCAGCGTTGGACTCACAGCCTACGAGCAGTACTTC.

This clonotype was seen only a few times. The CDR3 reads CASSGSRTGELFF. As DNA, the CDR3 is TGTGCCAGCTCAGGGTCCCGGACCGGGGAGCTGTTTTTT. The chain uses TRBV12-3 or TRBV12-4 and TRBJ2-2, with D possibly being TRBD1 (5 bases). V was pared by 8 bases and J by 5 bases, with 12 bases between. The CDR3 consists of 13 residues.

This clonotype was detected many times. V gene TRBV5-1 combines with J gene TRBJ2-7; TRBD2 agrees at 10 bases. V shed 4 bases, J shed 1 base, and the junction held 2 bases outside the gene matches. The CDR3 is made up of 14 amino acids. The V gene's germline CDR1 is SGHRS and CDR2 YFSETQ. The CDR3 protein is CASSASGGSYEQYF. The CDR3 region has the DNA TGCGCCAGCAGCGCTAGCGGGGGATCCTACGAGCAGTACTTC.

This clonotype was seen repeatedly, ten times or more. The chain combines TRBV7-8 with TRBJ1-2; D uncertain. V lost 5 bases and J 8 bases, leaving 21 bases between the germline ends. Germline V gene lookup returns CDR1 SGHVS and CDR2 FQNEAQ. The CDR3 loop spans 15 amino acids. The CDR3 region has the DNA TGTGCCAGCAGCCTAGTCATCGGCAGTGTCAACGGCTACACCTTC. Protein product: CASSLVIGSVNGYTF.

The CDR3 sequence: CASSHFSGGGDTQYF. The CDR3 DNA reads as TGCGCCAGCAGTCATTTTTCCGGGGGGGGAGATACGCAGTATTTT. The J gene is TRBJ2-3, the V gene TRBV23-1; 8 bases are shared with TRBD2. TRBV23-1 carries the ORF label, with uncertain function. J lost 5 bases, V lost 3 bases, and 7 bases had no gene match. CDR3 length: 15 amino acids.

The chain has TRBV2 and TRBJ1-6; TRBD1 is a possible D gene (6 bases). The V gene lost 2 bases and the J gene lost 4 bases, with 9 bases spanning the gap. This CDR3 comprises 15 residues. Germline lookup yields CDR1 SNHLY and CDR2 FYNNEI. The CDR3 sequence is CASSEQGRYNSPLHF. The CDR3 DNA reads TGTGCCAGCAGTGAACAGGGGCGTTATAATTCACCCCTCCACTTT.

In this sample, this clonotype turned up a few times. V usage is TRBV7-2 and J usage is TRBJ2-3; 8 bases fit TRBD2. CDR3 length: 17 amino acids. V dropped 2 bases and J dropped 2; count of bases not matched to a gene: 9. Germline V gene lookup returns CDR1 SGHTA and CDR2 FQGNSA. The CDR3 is CASSLSAGGRNTDTQYF. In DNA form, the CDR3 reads TGTGCCAGCAGCTTATCCGCGGGGGGCCGCAACACAGATACGCAGTATTTT.

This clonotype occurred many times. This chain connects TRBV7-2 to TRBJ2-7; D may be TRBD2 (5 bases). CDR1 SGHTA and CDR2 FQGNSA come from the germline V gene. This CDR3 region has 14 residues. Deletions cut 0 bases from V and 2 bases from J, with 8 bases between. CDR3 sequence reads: CASSLAGEPYEQYF. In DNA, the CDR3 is TGTGCCAGCAGCTTAGCGGGAGAGCCCTACGAGCAGTACTTC.

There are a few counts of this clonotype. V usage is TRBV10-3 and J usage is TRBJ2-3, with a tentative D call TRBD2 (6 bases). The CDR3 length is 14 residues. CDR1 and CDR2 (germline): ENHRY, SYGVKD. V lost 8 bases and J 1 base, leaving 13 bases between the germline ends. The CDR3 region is CAISSSGGTDTQYF. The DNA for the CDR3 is TGTGCCATCTCAAGTAGCGGAGGCACAGATACGCAGTATTTT.

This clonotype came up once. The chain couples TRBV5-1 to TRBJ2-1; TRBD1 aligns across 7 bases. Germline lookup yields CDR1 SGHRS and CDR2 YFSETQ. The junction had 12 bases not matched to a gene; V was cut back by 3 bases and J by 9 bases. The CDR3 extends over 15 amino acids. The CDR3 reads CASSSRDRPNGEQFF. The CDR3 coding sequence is TGCGCCAGCAGCTCCCGGGACAGACCTAACGGTGAGCAGTTCTTC.

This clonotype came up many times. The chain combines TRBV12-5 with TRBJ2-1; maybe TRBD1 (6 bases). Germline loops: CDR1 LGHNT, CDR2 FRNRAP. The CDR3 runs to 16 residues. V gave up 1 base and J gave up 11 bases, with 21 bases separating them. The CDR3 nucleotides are TGTGCTAGTGGTTTGGGGCGGACAGCCTACGGGACCCAGCAGTTCTTC. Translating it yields CASGLGRTAYGTQQFF.

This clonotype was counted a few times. DNA for the CDR3: TGTGCCAGCAGCTTGGACCTCCAGAGACACGAGCAGTACTTC. Residues: CASSLDLQRHEQYF. V is TRBV11-2 and J is TRBJ2-7, with D uncertain. Trimming shortened V by 3 bases and J by 5 bases, and 14 bases separated the two germline ends. Germline V gene lookup returns CDR1 SGHAT and CDR2 FQNNGV. The CDR3 totals 14 residues.

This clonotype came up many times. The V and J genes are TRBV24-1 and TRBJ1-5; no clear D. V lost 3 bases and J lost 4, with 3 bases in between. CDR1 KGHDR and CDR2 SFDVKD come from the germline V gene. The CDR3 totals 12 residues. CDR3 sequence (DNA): TGTGCCACCAGTGATGGGAATCAGCCCCAGCATTTT. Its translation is CATSDGNQPQHF.

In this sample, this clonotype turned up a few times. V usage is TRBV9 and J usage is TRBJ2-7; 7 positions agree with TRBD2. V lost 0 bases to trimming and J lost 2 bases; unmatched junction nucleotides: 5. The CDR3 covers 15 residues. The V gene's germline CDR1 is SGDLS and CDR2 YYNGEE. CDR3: CASSVVSGPTYEQYF. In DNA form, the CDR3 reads TGTGCCAGCAGCGTAGTTAGCGGGCCGACCTACGAGCAGTACTTC.

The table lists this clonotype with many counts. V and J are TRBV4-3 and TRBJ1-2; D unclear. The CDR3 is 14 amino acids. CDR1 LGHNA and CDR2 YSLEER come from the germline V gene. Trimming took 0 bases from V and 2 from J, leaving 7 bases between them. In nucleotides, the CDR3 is TGCGCCAGCAGCCAAGACCGGTCGAACTATGGCTACACCTTC. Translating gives CASSQDRSNYGYTF.

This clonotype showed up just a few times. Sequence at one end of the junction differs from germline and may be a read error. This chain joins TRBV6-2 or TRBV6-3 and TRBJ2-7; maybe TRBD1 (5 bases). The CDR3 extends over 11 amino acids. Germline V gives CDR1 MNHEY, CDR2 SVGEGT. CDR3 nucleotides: TGTGCCAGCACTGACAGAGGCGAGCAGTGCTTC. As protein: CASTDRGEQCF.

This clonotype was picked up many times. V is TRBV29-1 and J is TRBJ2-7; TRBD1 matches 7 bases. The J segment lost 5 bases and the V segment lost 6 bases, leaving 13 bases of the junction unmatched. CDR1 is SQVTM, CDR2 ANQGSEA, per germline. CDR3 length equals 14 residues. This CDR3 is CSVYPTGSENEQYF. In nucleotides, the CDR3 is TGCAGCGTCTACCCGACAGGGTCTGAAAACGAGCAGTACTTC.

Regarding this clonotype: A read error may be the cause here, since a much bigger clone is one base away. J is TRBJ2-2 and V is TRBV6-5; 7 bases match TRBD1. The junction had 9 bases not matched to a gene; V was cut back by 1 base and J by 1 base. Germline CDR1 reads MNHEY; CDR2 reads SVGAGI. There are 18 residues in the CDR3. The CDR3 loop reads CASSYFFPRQGNTGELFF. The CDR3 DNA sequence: TGTGCCAGCAGTTACTTCTTCCCGAGACAGGGGAACACCGGGGAGCTGTTTTTT.

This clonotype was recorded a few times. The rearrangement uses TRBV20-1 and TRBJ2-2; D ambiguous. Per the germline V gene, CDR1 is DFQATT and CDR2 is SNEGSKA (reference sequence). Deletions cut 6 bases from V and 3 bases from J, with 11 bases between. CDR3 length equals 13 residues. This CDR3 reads CSAVLGDTGELFF. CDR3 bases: TGCAGTGCGGTTTTAGGAGACACCGGGGAGCTGTTTTTT.

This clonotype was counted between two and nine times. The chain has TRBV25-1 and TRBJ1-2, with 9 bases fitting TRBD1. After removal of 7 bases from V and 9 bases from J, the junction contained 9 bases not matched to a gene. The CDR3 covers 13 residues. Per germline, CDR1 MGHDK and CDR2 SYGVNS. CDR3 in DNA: TGTGCCAGCACGAGCTCCGGGACAGGGCGCTACACCTTC. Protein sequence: CASTSSGTGRYTF.

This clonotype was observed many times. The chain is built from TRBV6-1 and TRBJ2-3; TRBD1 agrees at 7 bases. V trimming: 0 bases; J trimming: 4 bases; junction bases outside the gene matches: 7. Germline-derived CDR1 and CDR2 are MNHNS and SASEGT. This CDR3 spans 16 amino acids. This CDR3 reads CASSEAPGQPSDTQYF. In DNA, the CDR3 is TGTGCCAGCAGTGAAGCTCCGGGACAGCCTTCAGATACGCAGTATTTT.